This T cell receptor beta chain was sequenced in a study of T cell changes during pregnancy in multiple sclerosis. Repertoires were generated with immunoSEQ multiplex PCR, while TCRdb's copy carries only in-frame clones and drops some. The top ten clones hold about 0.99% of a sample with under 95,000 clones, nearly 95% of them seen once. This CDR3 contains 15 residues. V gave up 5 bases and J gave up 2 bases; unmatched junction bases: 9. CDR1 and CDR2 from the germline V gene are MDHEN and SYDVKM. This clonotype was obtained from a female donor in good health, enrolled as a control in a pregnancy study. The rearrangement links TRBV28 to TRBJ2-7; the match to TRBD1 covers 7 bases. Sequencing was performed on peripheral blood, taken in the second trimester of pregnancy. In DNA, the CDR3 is TGTGCCAGCAGTCCCCGGGACAGCCGACCCTACGAGCAGTACTTC. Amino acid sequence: CASSPRDSRPYEQYF.